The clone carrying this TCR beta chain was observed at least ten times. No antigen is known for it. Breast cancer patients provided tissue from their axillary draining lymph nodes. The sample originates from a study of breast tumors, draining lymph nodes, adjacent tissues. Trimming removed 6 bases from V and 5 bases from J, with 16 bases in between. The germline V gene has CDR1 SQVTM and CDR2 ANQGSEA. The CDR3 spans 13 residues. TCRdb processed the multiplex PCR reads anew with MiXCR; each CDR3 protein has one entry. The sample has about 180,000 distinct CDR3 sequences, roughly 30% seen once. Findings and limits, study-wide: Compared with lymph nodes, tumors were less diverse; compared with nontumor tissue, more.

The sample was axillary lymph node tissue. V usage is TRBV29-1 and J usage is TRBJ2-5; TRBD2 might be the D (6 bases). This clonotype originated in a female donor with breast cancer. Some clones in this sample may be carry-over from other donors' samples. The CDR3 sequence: CSVLGGVGETQYF. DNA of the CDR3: TGCAGCGTCCTCGGCGGGGTCGGGGAGACCCAGTACTTC.